This T cell receptor beta chain appears in the sequencing data of a study of CD8 T cells in Susac syndrome. Random-hexamer reverse transcription was applied to about 0.5 to 1 ug RNA. TCRdb fed the immunoSEQ multiplex PCR reads into MiXCR, producing one record per CDR3 protein. Among about 300,000 distinct CDR3 sequences listed, 92% were seen once. The CD8+ and CD4+ T cells were isolated magnetically using a negative isolation approach, whereas the TEMRA cells were enriched by FACS. This clonotype was sampled from a human donor with multiple sclerosis. Sequencing input: CD4+ T cells from PBMCs.

The CDR3 protein is CATSDVTSGDHNEQFF. The CDR3 nucleotides read TGTGCCACCAGTGATGTAACTAGCGGGGATCACAATGAGCAGTTCTTC. The chain couples TRBV24-1 to TRBJ2-1; TRBD2 matches at 10 bases. The CDR3 length is 16 residues. After removal of 3 bases from V and 5 bases from J, the junction contained 6 bases not matched to a gene. CDR1 is KGHDR and CDR2 is SFDVKD in the germline V gene.